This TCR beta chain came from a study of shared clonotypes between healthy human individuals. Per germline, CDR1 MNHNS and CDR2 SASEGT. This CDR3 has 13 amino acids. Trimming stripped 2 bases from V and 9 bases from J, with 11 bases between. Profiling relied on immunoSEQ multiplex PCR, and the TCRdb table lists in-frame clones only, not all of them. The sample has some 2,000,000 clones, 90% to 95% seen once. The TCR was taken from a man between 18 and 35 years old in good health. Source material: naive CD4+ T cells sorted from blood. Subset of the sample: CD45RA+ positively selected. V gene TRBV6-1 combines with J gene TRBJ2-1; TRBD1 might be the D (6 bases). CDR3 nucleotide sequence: TGTGCCAGCAGTGAACAACAGGGTCTTGAGCAGTTCTTC. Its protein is CASSEQQGLEQFF.